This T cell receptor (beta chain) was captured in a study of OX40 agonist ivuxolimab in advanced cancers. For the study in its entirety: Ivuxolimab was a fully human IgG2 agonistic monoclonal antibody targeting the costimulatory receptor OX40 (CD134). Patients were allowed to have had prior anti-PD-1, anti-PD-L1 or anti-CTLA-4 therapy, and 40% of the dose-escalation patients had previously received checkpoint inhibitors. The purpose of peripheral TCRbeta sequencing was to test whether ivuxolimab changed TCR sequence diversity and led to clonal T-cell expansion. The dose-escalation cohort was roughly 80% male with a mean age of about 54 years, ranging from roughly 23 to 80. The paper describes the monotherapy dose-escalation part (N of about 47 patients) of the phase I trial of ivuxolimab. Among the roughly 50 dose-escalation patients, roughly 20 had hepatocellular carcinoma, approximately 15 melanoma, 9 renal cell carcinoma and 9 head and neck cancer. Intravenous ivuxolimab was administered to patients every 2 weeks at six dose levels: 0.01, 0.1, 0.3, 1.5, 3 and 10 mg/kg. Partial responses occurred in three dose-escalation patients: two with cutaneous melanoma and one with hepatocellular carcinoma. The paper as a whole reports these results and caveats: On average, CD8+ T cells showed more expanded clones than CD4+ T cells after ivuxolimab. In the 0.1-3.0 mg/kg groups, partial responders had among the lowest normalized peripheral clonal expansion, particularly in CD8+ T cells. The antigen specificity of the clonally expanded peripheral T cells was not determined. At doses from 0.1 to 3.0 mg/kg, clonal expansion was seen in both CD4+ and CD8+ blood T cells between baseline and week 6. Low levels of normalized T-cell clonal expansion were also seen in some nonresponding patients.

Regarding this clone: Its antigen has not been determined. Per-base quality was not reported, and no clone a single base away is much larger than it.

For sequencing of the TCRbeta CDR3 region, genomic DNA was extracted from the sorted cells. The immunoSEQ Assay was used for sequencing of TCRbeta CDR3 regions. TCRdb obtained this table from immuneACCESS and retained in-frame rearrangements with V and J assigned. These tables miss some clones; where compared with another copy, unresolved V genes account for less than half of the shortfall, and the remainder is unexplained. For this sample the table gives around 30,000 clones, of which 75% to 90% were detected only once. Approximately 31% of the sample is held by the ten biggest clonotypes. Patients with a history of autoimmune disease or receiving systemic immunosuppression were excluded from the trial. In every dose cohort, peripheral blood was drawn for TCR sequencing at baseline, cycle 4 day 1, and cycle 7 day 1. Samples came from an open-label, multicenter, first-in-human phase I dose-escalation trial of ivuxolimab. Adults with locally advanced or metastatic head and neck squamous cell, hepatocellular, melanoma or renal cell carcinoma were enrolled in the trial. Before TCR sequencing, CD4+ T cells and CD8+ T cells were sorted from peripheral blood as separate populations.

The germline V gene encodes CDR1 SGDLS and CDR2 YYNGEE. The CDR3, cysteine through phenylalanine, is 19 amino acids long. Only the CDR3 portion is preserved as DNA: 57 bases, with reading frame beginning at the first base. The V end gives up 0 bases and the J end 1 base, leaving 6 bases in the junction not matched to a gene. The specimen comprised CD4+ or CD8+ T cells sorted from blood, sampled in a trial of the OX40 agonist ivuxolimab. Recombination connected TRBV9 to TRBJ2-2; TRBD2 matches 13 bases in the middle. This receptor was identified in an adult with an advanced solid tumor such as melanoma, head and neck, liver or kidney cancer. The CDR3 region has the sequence CASSVGGLAGVMNTGELFF. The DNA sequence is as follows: TGTGCCAGCAGCGTAGGTGGACTAGCGGGAGTCATGAACACCGGGGAGCTGTTTTTT.